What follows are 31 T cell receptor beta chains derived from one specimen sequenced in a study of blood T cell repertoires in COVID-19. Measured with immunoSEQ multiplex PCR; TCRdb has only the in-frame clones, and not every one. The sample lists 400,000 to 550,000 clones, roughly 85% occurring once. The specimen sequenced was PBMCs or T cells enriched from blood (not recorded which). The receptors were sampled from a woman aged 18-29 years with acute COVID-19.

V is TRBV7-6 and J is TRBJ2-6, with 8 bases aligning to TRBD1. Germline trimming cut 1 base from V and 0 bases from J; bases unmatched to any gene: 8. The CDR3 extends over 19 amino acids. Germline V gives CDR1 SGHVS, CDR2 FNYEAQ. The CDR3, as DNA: TGTGCCAGCAGCTTAGATGAGGGGACAGGTTTCTCTGGGGCCAACGTCCTGACTTTC. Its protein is CASSLDEGTGFSGANVLTF.

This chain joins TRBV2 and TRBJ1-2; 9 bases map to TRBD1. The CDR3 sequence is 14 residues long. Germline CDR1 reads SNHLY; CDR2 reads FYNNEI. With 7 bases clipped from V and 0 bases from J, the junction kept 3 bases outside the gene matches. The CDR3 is CASTRTGANYGYTF. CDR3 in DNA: TGTGCCAGCACCAGGACAGGGGCTAACTATGGCTACACCTTC. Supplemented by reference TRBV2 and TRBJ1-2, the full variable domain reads EPEVTQTPSHQVTQMGQEVILRCVPISNHLYFYWYRQILGQKVEFLVSFYNNEISEKSEIFDDQFSVERPDGSNFTLKIRSTKLEDSAMYFCASTRTGANYGYTFGSGTRLTVV.

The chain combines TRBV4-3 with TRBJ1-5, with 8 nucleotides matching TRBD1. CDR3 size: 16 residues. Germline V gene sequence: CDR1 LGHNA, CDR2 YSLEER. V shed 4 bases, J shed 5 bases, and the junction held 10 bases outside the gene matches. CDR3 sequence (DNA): TGCGCCAGCAGCCCGGATGTGACAGGGGCATATCAGCCCCAGCATTTT. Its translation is CASSPDVTGAYQPQHF.

The DNA for the CDR3 is TGTGCCAGCAGCTCCGGACAGGGGGTAAATTCACCCCTCCACTTT. Translating it yields CASSSGQGVNSPLHF. The chain recombines TRBV7-9 with TRBJ1-6; TRBD1 matches 10 bases. Trimming at V came to 4 bases and at J to 7 bases, leaving 4 bases not matched to a gene. The germline V gene has CDR1 SEHNR and CDR2 FQNEAQ (reference sequence). The CDR3 loop spans 15 amino acids.

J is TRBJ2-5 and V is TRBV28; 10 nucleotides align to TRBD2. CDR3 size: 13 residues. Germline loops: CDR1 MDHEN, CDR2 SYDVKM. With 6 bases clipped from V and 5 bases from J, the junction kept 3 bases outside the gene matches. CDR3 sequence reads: CASREAGGETQYF. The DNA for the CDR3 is TGTGCCAGCAGGGAAGCGGGGGGGGAGACCCAGTACTTC.

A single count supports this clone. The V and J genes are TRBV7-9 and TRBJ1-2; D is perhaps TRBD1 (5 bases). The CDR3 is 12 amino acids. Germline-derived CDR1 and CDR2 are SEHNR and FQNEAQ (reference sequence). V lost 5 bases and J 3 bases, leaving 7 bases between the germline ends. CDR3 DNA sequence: TGTGCCAGCAGCCTACAGGACTATGGCTACACCTTC. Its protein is CASSLQDYGYTF.

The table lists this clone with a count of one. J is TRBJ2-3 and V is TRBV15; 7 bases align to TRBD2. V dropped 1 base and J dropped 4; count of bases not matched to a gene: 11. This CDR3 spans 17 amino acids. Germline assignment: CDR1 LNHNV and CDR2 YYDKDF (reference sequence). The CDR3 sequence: CATSRGSAGAASDTQYF. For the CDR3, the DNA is TGTGCCACCAGCAGAGGCAGTGCGGGAGCCGCCTCAGATACGCAGTATTTT.

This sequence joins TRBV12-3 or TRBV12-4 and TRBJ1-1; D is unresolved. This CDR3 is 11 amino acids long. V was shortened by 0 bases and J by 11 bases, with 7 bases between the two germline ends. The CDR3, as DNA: TGTGCCAGCAGTTTAGCGAGAGCGGCTTTCTTT. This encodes CASSLARAAFF.

The CDR3 protein is CSAKAYGYTF. DNA for the CDR3: TGCAGTGCTAAAGCTTATGGCTACACCTTC. V usage is TRBV20-1 and J usage is TRBJ1-2, with no clear D. This CDR3 is 10 amino acids long. Trimming stripped 4 bases from V and 5 bases from J, with 5 bases between. Germline V gene data show CDR1 as DFQATT and CDR2 as SNEGSKA (reference sequence).

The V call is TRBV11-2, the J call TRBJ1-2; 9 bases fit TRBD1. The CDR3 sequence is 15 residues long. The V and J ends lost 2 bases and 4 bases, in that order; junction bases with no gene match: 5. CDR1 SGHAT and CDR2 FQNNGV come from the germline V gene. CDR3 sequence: CASSLNLDRGYGYTF. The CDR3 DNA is TGTGCCAGCAGCTTAAATTTGGACAGGGGCTATGGCTACACCTTC.

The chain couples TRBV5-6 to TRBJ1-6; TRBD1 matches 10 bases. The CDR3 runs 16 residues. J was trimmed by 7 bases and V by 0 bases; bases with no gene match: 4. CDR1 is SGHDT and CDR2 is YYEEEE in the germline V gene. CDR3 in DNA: TGTGCCAGCAGCTTGGTGGGACAGGGGTGGAATTCACCCCTCCACTTT. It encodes CASSLVGQGWNSPLHF.

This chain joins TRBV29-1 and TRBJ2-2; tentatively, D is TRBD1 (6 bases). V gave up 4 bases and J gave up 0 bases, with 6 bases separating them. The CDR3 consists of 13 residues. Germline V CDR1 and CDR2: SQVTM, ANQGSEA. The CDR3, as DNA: TGCAGCGTTGGACAGGCGAACACCGGGGAGCTGTTTTTT. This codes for CSVGQANTGELFF.

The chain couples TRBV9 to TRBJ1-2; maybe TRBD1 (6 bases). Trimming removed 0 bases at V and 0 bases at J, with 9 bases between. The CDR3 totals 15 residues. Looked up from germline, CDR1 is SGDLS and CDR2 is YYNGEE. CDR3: CASSVVDRPNYGYTF. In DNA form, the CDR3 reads TGTGCCAGCAGCGTAGTCGACAGGCCTAACTATGGCTACACCTTC.

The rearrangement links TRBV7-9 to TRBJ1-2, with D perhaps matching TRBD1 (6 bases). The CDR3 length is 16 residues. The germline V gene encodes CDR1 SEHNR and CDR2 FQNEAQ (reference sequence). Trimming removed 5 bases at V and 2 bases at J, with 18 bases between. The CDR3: CASSPTISGANYGYTF. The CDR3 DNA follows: TGTGCCAGCAGCCCCACGATCTCAGGGGCGAACTATGGCTACACCTTC.

CDR3 sequence reads: CASSPPGTSGRASTDTQYF. The CDR3 region has the DNA TGTGCCAGCAGCCCGCCCGGGACTAGCGGGAGAGCTAGCACAGATACGCAGTATTTT. The chain is built from TRBV3-1 (or the pseudogene TRBV3-2) and TRBJ2-3, with 14 bases lining up with TRBD2. The CDR3 contains 19 residues. With 4 bases clipped from V and 0 bases from J, the junction kept 9 bases outside the gene matches. Germline values: CDR1 LGHDT, CDR2 YNNKEL (reference sequence).

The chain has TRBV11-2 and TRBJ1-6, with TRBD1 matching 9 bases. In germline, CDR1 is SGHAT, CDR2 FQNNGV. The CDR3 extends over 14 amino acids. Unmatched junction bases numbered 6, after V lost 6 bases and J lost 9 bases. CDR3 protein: CASSRTGESSPLHF. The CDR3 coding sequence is TGTGCCAGCAGTCGGACAGGGGAGAGTTCACCCCTCCACTTT. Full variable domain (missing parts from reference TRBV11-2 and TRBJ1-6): EAGVAQSPRYKIIEKRQSVAFWCNPISGHATLYWYQQILGQGPKLLIQFQNNGVVDDSQLPKDRFSAERLKGVDSTLKIQPAKLEDSAVYLCASSRTGESSPLHFGNGTRLTVT.

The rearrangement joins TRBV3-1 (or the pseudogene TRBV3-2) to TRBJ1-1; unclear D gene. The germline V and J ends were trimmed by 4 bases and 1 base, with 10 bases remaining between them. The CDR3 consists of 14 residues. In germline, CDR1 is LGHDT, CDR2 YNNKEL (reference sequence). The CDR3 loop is CASSPTRKNTEAFF. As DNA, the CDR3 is TGTGCCAGCAGCCCGACTAGGAAGAACACTGAAGCTTTCTTT.

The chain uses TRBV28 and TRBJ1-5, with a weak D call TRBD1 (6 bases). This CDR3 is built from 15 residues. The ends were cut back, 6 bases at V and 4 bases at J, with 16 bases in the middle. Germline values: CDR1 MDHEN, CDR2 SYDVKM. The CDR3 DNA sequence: TGTGCCAGCAGCACGGGACAAAGTATAAATCAGCCCCAGCATTTT. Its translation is CASSTGQSINQPQHF.

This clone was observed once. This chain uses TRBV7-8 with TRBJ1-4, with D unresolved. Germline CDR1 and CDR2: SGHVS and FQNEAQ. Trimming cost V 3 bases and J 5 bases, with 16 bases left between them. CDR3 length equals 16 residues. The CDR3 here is CASSLRVQSINEKLFF. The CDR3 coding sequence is TGTGCCAGCAGCTTGCGGGTTCAGAGCATAAATGAAAAACTGTTTTTT.

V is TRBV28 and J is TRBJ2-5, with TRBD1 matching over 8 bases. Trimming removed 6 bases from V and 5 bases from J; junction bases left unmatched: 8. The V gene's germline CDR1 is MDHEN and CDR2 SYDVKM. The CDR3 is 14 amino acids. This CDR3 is CASSIQGAEETQYF. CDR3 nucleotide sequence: TGTGCCAGCAGCATCCAGGGGGCGGAGGAGACCCAGTACTTC.

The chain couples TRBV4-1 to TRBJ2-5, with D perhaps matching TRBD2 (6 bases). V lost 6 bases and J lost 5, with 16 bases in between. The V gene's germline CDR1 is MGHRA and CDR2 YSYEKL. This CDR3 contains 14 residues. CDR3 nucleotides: TGCGCCAGCAGTGCGGGGTTCTGGAGGGAGACCCAGTACTTC. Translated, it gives CASSAGFWRETQYF.

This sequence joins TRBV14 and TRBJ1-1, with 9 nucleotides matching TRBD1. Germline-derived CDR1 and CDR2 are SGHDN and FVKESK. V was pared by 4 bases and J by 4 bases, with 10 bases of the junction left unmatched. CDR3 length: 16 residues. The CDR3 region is CASSRGTGLWGTEAFF. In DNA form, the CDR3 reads TGTGCCAGCAGCCGCGGGACAGGGCTATGGGGCACTGAAGCTTTCTTT.

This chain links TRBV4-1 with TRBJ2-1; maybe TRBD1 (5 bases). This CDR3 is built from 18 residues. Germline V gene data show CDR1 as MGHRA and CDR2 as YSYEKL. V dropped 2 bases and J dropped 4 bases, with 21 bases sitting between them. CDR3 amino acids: CASSQLPAAGSFYNEQFF. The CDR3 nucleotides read TGCGCCAGCAGCCAACTCCCCGCGGCAGGGTCTTTTTACAATGAGCAGTTCTTC.

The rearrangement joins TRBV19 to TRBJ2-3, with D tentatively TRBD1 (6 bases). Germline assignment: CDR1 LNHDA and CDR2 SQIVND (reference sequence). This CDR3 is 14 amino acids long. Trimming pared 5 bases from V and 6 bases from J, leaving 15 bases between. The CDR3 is CASSYDRSGDTQYF. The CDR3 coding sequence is TGTGCCAGTAGTTACGACAGGTCCGGTGATACGCAGTATTTT.

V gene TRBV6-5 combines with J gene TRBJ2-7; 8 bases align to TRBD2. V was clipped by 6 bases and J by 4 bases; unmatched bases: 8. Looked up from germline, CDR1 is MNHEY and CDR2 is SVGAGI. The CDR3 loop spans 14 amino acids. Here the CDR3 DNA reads TGTGCCAGCAGGGCCAAGGGACTAGGTTACGAGCAGTACTTC. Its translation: CASRAKGLGYEQYF.

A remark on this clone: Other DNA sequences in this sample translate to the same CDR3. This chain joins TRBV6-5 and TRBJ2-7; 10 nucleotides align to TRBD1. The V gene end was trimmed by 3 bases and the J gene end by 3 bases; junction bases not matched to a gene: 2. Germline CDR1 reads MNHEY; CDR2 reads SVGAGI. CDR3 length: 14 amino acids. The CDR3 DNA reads TGTGCCAGCAGTTATAGGGACAGGGGCTACGAGCAGTACTTC. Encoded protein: CASSYRDRGYEQYF.

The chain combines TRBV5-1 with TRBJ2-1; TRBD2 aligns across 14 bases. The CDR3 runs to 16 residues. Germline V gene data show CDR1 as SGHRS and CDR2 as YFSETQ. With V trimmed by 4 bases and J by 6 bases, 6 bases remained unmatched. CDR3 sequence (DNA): TGCGCCAGCAGCGTAATGACTAGCGGGGGGGCCAATGAGCAGTTCTTC. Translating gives CASSVMTSGGANEQFF. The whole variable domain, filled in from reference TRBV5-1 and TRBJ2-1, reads KAGVTQTPRYLIKTRGQQVTLSCSPISGHRSVSWYQQTPGQGLQFLFEYFSETQRNKGNFPGRFSGRQFSNSRSEMNVSTLELGDSALYLCASSVMTSGGANEQFFGPGTRLTVL.

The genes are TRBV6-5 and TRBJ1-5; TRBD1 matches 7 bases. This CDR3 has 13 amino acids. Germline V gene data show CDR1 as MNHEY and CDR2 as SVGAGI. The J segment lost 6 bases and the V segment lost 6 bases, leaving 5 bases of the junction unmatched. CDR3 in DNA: TGTGCCAGCAGCCAAGGGGGCGGTCAGCCCCAGCATTTT. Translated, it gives CASSQGGGQPQHF.

CDR3 DNA sequence: TGTGCCAGCAGCCAGCCCGCTGGGACATCGAAGGCCGGCTACACCTTC. As protein: CASSQPAGTSKAGYTF. The rearrangement links TRBV3-1 (or the pseudogene TRBV3-2) to TRBJ1-2; D possibly corresponds to TRBD1 (6 bases). In germline, CDR1 is LGHDT, CDR2 YNNKEL (reference sequence). V was shortened by 3 bases and J by 8 bases, with 22 bases between the two germline ends. The length of the CDR3 is 16 residues.

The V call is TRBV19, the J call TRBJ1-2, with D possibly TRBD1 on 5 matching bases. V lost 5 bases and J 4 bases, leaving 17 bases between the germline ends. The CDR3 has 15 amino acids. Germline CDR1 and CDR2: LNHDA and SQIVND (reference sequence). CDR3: CASSVREPSSYGYTF. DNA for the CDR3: TGTGCCAGTAGTGTCAGGGAACCCTCAAGCTATGGCTACACCTTC.

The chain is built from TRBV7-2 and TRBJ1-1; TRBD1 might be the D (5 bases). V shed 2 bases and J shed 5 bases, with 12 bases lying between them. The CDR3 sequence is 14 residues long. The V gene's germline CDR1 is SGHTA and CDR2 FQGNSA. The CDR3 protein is CASSLQPGLTEAFF. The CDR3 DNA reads TGTGCCAGCAGCTTACAACCAGGGTTGACTGAAGCTTTCTTT.